The TCR beta chain described here comes from a study of Ad26.COV2.S vaccination and SARS-CoV-2 variants. From germline, CDR1 is LGHNA and CDR2 YNFKEQ. V lost 0 bases and J lost 5, with 16 bases in between. The CDR3 is 16 residues long. The treatment is: roughly 20 received Ad26.COV2.S at low or high dose, single or two shots; 5 received placebo; per-sample allocation not given. Collection of the samples took place on day 63 after the first injection of vaccine or placebo. Clones were sequenced by immunoSEQ multiplex PCR, and TCRdb holds only the in-frame ones, with some missing. This sample has hundreds of thousands of clones, with around nine tenths found just once.

This rearrangement joins TRBV4-2 to TRBJ1-2, with D perhaps matching TRBD1 (6 bases). This TCR derives from a person aged 18-60 years who received the Ad26.COV2.S COVID-19 vaccine or a placebo. The sequencing used peripheral blood, collected in a trial of Ad26.COV2.S vaccine versus placebo. Written as DNA, the CDR3 is TGTGCCAGCAGCCAAGAGATAGGGGGGGAGAGATATGGCTACACCTTC. Translated: CASSQEIGGERYGYTF.